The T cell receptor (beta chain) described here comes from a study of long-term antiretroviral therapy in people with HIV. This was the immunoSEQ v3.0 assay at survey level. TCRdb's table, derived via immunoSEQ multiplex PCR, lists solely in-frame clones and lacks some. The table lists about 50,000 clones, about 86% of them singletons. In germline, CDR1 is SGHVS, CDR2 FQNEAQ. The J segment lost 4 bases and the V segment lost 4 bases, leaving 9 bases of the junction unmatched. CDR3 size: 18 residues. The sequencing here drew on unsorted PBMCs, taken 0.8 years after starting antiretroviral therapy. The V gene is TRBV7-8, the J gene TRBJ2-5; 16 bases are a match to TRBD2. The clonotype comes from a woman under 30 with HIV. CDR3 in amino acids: CASSSPPGLAGGGETQYF. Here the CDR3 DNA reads TGTGCCAGCAGCTCCCCCCCGGGACTAGCGGGAGGGGGAGAGACCCAGTACTTC.